The 8 T cell receptor beta chains below all came from one sample that was sequenced in a study of blood T cell repertoires in COVID-19. Here immunoSEQ multiplex PCR was the method, and the copy in TCRdb shows in-frame clones only, minus some. The table includes 150,000 to 200,000 clones, about 86% detected once. Specimen: peripheral blood. The receptors originated from a man aged 65 to 79 with active or convalescent COVID-19.

The chain is built from TRBV18 and TRBJ2-6; a weak D match, TRBD1 (5 bases). The germline V gene has CDR1 KGHSH and CDR2 LQKENI. Trimming removed 1 base from V and 3 bases from J, with 7 bases in between. The CDR3 is 15 residues long. CDR3 nucleotides: TGTGCCAGCTCACCACGCAGGGTTGGGGCCAACGTCCTGACTTTC. This gives the protein CASSPRRVGANVLTF.

The chain has TRBV7-2 and TRBJ2-5; 7 bases match TRBD1. This CDR3 contains 15 residues. In germline, CDR1 is SGHTA, CDR2 FQGNSA. The trim removed 5 bases at V and 5 bases at J, leaving 11 bases unmatched. The CDR3 coding sequence is TGTGCCAGCAGCGTCAACCAGGGGGACGGGGAGACCCAGTACTTC. This encodes CASSVNQGDGETQYF.

The chain links TRBV18 to TRBJ2-7, with TRBD2 matching over 13 bases. The germline gives CDR1 KGHSH, CDR2 LQKENI. The V gene end was trimmed by 2 bases and the J gene end by 6 bases; junction bases not matched to a gene: 4. The CDR3 loop spans 15 amino acids. The CDR3 DNA is TGTGCCAGCTCACCAGGGACTAGCGGGAAGGCCGAGCAGTACTTC. It translates to CASSPGTSGKAEQYF.

This clone was seen only a few times. The V gene is TRBV5-4, the J gene TRBJ1-4, with 7 bases lining up with TRBD1. Germline values: CDR1 SGHNT, CDR2 YYREEE (reference sequence). V trimming: 3 bases; J trimming: 5 bases; junction bases outside the gene matches: 4. The CDR3 extends over 14 amino acids. CDR3: CASSSGQLNEKLFF. The CDR3 DNA reads as TGTGCCAGCAGCTCGGGACAGCTCAATGAAAAACTGTTTTTT.

CDR3 DNA sequence: TGCAGCGTTCAAATCAGAAGCGGTGAAAAACTGTTTTTT. It is translated as CSVQIRSGEKLFF. This sequence joins TRBV29-1 and TRBJ1-4, with D unresolved. This CDR3 has 13 amino acids. From germline, CDR1 is SQVTM and CDR2 ANQGSEA. V lost 5 bases to trimming and J lost 7 bases, with 14 bases between them.

This clone appeared a single time. The CDR3 region is CASNGGRFEKLFF. The CDR3 DNA sequence: TGTGCCAGTAACGGAGGGCGATTTGAAAAACTGTTTTTT. The V call is TRBV19, the J call TRBJ1-4; no reliable D call. The CDR3 loop spans 13 amino acids. The ends were cut back, 7 bases at V and 7 bases at J, with 13 bases in the middle. In germline, CDR1 is LNHDA, CDR2 SQIVND (reference sequence).

This chain's CDR3 is CASSSYTTDTQYF. The CDR3 nucleotides read TGTGCCAGCAGCTCATACACAACAGATACGCAGTATTTT. This chain joins TRBV11-2 and TRBJ2-3, with D unresolved. This CDR3 contains 13 residues. The germline V gene has CDR1 SGHAT and CDR2 FQNNGV. The V and J ends lost 4 bases and 3 bases respectively, with 8 bases between them.

The chain links TRBV10-1 to TRBJ1-2; 9 bases map to TRBD1. The germline V gene has CDR1 WNHNN and CDR2 SYGVQD (reference sequence). This CDR3 is 15 amino acids long. J gave up 4 bases and V 10 bases, and 13 bases lay outside the gene matches. CDR3 nucleotides: TGCGCCACTTCGGGACAGGGTAAGTGTGTCTATGGCTACACCTTC. It translates to CATSGQGKCVYGYTF.